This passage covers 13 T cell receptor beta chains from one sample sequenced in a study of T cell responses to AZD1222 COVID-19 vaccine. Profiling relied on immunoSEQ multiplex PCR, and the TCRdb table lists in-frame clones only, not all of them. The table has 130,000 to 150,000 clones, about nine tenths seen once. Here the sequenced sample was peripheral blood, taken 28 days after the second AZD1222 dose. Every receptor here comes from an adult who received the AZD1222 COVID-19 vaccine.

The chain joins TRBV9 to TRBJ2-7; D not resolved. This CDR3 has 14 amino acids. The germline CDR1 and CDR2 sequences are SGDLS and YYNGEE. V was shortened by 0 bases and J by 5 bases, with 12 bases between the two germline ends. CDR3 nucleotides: TGTGCCAGCAGCGTAGAAGGTGGTAGGGACGAGCAGTACTTC. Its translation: CASSVEGGRDEQYF.

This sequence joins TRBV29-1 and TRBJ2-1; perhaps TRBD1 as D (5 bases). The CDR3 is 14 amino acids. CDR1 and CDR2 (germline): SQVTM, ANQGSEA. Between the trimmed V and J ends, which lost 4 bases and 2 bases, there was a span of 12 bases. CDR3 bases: TGCAGCGTTGCTGTCAAAGGGGCCTACAATGAGCAGTTCTTC. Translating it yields CSVAVKGAYNEQFF.

In DNA, the CDR3 is TGTGCCAGCAGCCAGGCCGGGCTCAACTATGGCTACACCTTC. It encodes CASSQAGLNYGYTF. This chain uses TRBV4-2 with TRBJ1-2, with no clear D. Germline V gene sequence: CDR1 LGHNA, CDR2 YNFKEQ. V was shortened by 3 bases and J by 2 bases, with 10 bases between the two germline ends. The CDR3 is 14 amino acids.

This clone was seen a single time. The CDR3 DNA reads TGTGCCAGCAGCTTACAGGGGGCGGATCAGCCCCAGCATTTT. This gives the protein CASSLQGADQPQHF. The rearrangement links TRBV27 to TRBJ1-5; 9 nucleotides line up with TRBD1. Germline V gene sequence: CDR1 MNHEY, CDR2 SMNVEV (reference sequence). The CDR3 is 14 residues long. The trim removed 6 bases at V and 5 bases at J, leaving 5 bases unmatched.

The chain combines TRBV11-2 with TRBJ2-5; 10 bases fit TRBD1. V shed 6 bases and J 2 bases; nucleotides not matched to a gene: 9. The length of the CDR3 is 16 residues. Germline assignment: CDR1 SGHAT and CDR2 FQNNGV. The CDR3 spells CASRDPGQGYQETQYF. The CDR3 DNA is TGTGCCAGCAGGGACCCGGGACAGGGGTATCAAGAGACCCAGTACTTC. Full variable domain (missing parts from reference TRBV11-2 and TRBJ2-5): EAGVAQSPRYKIIEKRQSVAFWCNPISGHATLYWYQQILGQGPKLLIQFQNNGVVDDSQLPKDRFSAERLKGVDSTLKIQPAKLEDSAVYLCASRDPGQGYQETQYFGPGTRLLVL.

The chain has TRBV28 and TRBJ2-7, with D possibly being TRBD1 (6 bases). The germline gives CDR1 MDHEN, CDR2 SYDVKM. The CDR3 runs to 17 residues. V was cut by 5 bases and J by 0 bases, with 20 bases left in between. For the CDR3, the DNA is TGTGCCAGCAGTCCACTCCGGGTACAGGGAAGCTCCTACGAGCAGTACTTC. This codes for CASSPLRVQGSSYEQYF.

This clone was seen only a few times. The CDR3 nucleotides read TGTGCCAGCAGCTGGGAGGACTATGGCTACACCTTC. Its protein product is CASSWEDYGYTF. The gene calls are TRBV5-5 and TRBJ1-2; no clear D. V gave up 3 bases and J gave up 3 bases, with 6 bases separating them. This CDR3 has 12 residues. Germline V gives CDR1 SGHKS, CDR2 YYEKEE (reference sequence).

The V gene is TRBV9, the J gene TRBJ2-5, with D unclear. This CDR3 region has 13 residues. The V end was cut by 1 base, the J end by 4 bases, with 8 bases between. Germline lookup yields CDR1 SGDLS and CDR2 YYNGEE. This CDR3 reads CASSVTSAETQYF. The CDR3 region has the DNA TGTGCCAGCAGCGTAACTTCAGCAGAGACCCAGTACTTC.

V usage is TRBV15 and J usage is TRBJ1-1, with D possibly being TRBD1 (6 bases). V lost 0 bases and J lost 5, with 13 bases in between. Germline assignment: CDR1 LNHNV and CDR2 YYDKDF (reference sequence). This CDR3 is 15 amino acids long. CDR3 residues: CATSREVIGGTEAFF. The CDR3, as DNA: TGTGCCACCAGCAGAGAGGTGATAGGGGGTACTGAAGCTTTCTTT. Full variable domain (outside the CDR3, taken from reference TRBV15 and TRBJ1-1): DAMVIQNPRYQVTQFGKPVTLSCSQTLNHNVMYWYQQKSSQAPKLLFHYYDKDFNNEADTPDNFQSRRPNTSFCFLDIRSPGLGDTAMYLCATSREVIGGTEAFFGQGTRLTVV.

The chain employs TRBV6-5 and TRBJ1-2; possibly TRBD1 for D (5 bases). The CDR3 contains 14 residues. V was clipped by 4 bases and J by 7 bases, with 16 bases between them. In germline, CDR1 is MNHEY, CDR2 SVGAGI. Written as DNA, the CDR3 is TGTGCCAGCAGTTCCGGCCAGGGTGAGGGTGGCTACACCTTC. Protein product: CASSSGQGEGGYTF.

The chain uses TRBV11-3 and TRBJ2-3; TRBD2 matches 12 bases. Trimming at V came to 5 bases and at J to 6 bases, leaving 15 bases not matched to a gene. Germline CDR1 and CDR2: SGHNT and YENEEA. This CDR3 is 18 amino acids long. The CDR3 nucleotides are TGTGCCAGCAGCCGCGGGGTCCTGACTAGCGGGGGCTCGGATACGCAGTATTTT. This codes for CASSRGVLTSGGSDTQYF.

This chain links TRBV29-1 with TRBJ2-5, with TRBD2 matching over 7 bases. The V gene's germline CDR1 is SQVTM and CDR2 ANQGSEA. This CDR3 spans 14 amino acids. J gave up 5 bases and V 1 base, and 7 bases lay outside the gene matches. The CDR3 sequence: CSVEGAGESETQYF. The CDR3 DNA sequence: TGCAGCGTTGAAGGCGCGGGAGAGAGCGAGACCCAGTACTTC.

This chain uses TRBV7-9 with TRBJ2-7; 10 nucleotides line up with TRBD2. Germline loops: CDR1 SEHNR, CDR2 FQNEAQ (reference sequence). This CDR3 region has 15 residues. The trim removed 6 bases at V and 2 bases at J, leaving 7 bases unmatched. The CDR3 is CASSSAGGATYEQYF. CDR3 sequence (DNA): TGTGCCAGCAGTTCAGCGGGGGGGGCCACCTACGAGCAGTACTTC.